The clone carrying this T cell receptor (beta chain) has a handful of counts. Germline is not matched at one junction end, which may reflect a read error. The data are from a study of human T cells and chemical hapten exposure. As processed by the authors: A typical sample had around 96,000 TCRs, with 23,224 to 690,600 overall. TCRdb re-analysed the RACE reads in MiXCR, keeping a single row per CDR3 protein. TCRdb, not the original authors, processed these V and J calls. This table holds roughly 250,000 distinct CDR3 sequences, 7.5% to 10% found once. As to time point: pre-sensitization, week 0. As to treatment: therapeutic diphenylcyclopropenone sensitization with weekly scalp DPC. The sequencing here drew on whole blood, taken in connection with sensitization to the hapten diphenylcyclopropenone (DPC). This TCR was sampled from a woman aged 40 to 50 with alopecia areata. Some clones in this sample may be carry-over from other donors' samples.

In nucleotides, the CDR3 is TGTGCCAGCAGTTACGCCGACAGGGGAGGAATCTTC. The encoded protein is CASSYADRGGIF. The chain recombines TRBV6-2 or TRBV6-3 with TRBJ2-1; TRBD1 matches 8 bases. The CDR3 is 12 amino acids. CDR1 is MNHEY, CDR2 SVGEGT, per germline.